These T cell receptor beta chains were read from a single sample in a study of blood T cells in healthy people across ages. TCRdb independently ran MiXCR on the 5' RACE reads; one entry per CDR3 protein. The table records over 1,500,000 distinct CDR3 sequences, about 39% of them present only once. The sample consisted of blood. Receptors originate from a human donor in good health. Each CDR3 is given without its conserved first and last residue.

j_call	v_call	cdr3_aa
TRBJ2-1	TRBV7-2	ASSVETYEQF
TRBJ2-1	TRBV28	ASSMFGTNNEQF
TRBJ1-5	TRBV20-1	GARSLAGGQPQH
-	TRBV20-1	SASDITGRETQY
TRBJ2-1	TRBV20-1	SARDGYYNEQF
TRBJ2-2	TRBV12-3/TRBV12-4	ASSKTSGGPGRNTGELF
TRBJ2-1	TRBV15	ATSRSTGTSGLGEQF
TRBJ1-2	TRBV14	ASSQAQHYGYT
TRBJ2-1	TRBV4-2	ASSRRQGVPYNEQF
TRBJ2-3	TRBV6-5	ASSSTRPGRSTDTQY
TRBJ1-2	TRBV5-4	ASSGRQGKVDGYT
TRBJ2-1	TRBV20-1	SAHPYNEQF
TRBJ1-2	TRBV7-2	VSTSDRGLRGGYT
TRBJ2-6	TRBV7-2	ASSDRATSGANVLT
TRBJ2-7	TRBV12-3/TRBV12-4	ASSPGTVTEQY
TRBJ2-3	TRBV5-1	ASSTTGSTNTQY
TRBJ1-1	TRBV29-1	SVETMNTEAF
TRBJ1-2	TRBV6-5	ASSYSYGQGAYPNYGYT
TRBJ2-1	TRBV6-1	ASAKPDRGNEQF
TRBJ2-1	TRBV6-1	ASGGLADNEQF
TRBJ2-2	TRBV5-8	ASSLVGSGELF
TRBJ2-7	TRBV7-2	ASSQGTGSPWEQY
TRBJ2-4	TRBV12-3/TRBV12-4	ASSPRAGKNIQY
TRBJ1-1	TRBV12-3/TRBV12-4	ASSQGLSTEAF
TRBJ1-1	TRBV7-9	ASKRRESLKNTEAF
TRBJ1-2	TRBV7-9	ASSLDGHYGYT
TRBJ1-1	TRBV5-1	ASSLEQMMGTEAF
TRBJ2-1	TRBV11-3	ASSSSPGGRGF
TRBJ1-2	TRBV20-1	SAPGAGGYYGYT
TRBJ1-2	TRBV12-3/TRBV12-4	ASRPTDSYGYT
TRBJ1-2	TRBV7-2	ASSPQGRPNYGYT
TRBJ2-5	TRBV6-6	ASSPRGSSQETQY
TRBJ2-7	TRBV20-1	SARGGPGQGY
TRBJ2-1	TRBV20-1	SARVRRDPYNEQF
TRBJ2-7	TRBV6-5	ASRTTPSYEQY